This T cell receptor beta chain was captured in a study of blood T cell repertoires in COVID-19. Study-level background: Italy, Spain and the United States were the sources of the convalescent and acute COVID-19 samples. The analysed material was cDNA or gDNA that came from T cells, B-cell-depleted T cells, or PBMCs.

Original analysis: Amplification from reference gene primers served as the basis for estimated nucleated cell counts. The repertoire was sequenced with immunoSEQ multiplex PCR; TCRdb's copy has only in-frame clones and lacks some. That table furnishes V, J and clone size, whereas the DNA furnished D and trimming. This sample carries 450,000 to 500,000 clones, 80% to 90% of them seen once, and the ten largest clones take roughly 3.2%. The source of this sequence is a human donor in a cohort sampled during active COVID-19. Sequencing input: peripheral blood.

CDR3 protein: CASSLSSSGSVETQYF. The CDR3 nucleotides read TGCGCCAGCAGCTTGTCCTCTAGCGGGAGCGTGGAGACCCAGTACTTC. This rearrangement joins TRBV5-1 to TRBJ2-5, with TRBD2 matching over 10 bases. Germline-derived CDR1 and CDR2 are SGHRS and YFSETQ. This CDR3 region has 16 residues. V trimming: 1 base; J trimming: 5 bases; junction bases outside the gene matches: 8.